This TCR beta chain was sequenced for a study of siplizumab effects on memory and regulatory T cells (dated by TCRdb to the late 2010s). General notes on the study: The study looked at the effect of siplizumab, an anti-CD2 antibody, on alloreactive T-cell subsets in allogeneic mixed lymphocyte reactions made from human PBMCs.

With respect to this clone: Its antigen specificity is not known. Base qualities were left out, and no much larger clone turns up one base away.

In a few donor pairs, further sequencing was done on unstimulated CD8+ naive, CD4+ memory, CD8+ TEMRA, CD4+ naive and CD8+ effector memory subsets. Sorted unstimulated T cells, along with proliferating T cells recovered from mixed lymphocyte reactions, underwent TCRbeta CDR3 sequencing. Fresh whole blood from approximately 9 HLA-typed healthy donors was used to isolate PBMCs. Preparation of the library involved the immunoSEQ multiplex PCR assay. Some 9.9 x 10^4 TCR templates per sample were assayed by the deep sequencing platform. Genomic DNA extracted from sorted T cells was used for TCRbeta CDR3 sequencing. As for how the authors treated the data: The R programming language was used for clonal analysis of TCRbeta CDR3 data. Unstimulated samples were compared with post-reaction CFSE-low samples to define alloreactive CD4+ and CD8+ clones. Regulatory or non-regulatory origin was assigned to alloreactive CD4+ clones by matching of sequences to sorted unstimulated Treg and non-Treg repertoires. The table was pulled from immuneACCESS by TCRdb, which kept in-frame rearrangements only. Such tables lose some clones; where checked, under half of the loss comes from unresolved V genes, and the rest has no known cause. D and trimming were read from the DNA, whereas the V and J calls and clone size are those reported in that table. The sample has about 60,000 clones on record, roughly 80% of them singletons. About 3.5% of the sample is held by the ten biggest clonotypes.

CDR1 is given as MNHNY and CDR2 as SVGAGI, both from the germline V gene (reference sequence). V is cut by 0 bases and J by 2 bases, and the space between the germline ends is 8 bases. The CDR3 goes from the cysteine to the phenylalanine over 15 residues. The sequence is cut down to CDR3 DNA, 45 bases in frame from base 1. Findings and caveats that apply to the study as a whole: Because sequences below about 10^-5 frequency were poorly captured, only a minor fraction of alloreactive clones could be mapped to unstimulated subsets. Siplizumab significantly reduced the cumulative frequency of alloreactive sequences traceable to unstimulated CD4+ memory T cells. Whether proliferating Tregs from siplizumab cultures actually had suppressive function was not functionally confirmed. Compared with memory T cells, unstimulated naive T cells appeared more diverse, and naive cells seemed to make a substantial contribution to the alloresponse. A naive or memory phenotype could not be assigned to roughly 75-97% of proliferating CD4+ or CD8+ clones. Among mappable alloreactive CD4+ clones, an average Treg-derived fraction of 68.8% was observed with siplizumab, compared with roughly 27% in control reactions.

Sequencing used memory CD4+ T cells sorted from blood. The sample's cell subset or site label, in plain terms: unstimulated CD4+ memory T cells. The source is a human donor in good health. Recombination linked TRBV6-6 to TRBJ1-5; the D gene cannot be resolved reliably. CDR3 protein: CASSYSWAGNQPQHF. The DNA sequence reads TGTGCCAGCAGTTACTCTTGGGCGGGCAATCAGCCCCAGCATTTT.